One sample yielded the 9 T cell receptor beta chains listed below, sequenced in a study of T cell responses to AZD1222 COVID-19 vaccine. Using immunoSEQ multiplex PCR, the repertoire was profiled, and TCRdb retains in-frame clones only, with some absent. The table records about 200,000 clones, 88% of them present only once. The material was peripheral blood, obtained on day 0 of AZD1222 vaccination. Every receptor here comes from an adult in good health.

The rearrangement uses TRBV5-6 and TRBJ1-4; D is perhaps TRBD1 (5 bases). The CDR3 sequence is 14 residues long. V shed 2 bases and J shed 6 bases, with 11 bases lying between them. The V gene's germline CDR1 is SGHDT and CDR2 YYEEEE. CDR3 bases: TGTGCCAGCAGCTTCGGGGCTTTGGATGAAAAACTGTTTTTT. This translates into CASSFGALDEKLFF.

This clone has just one count. For the CDR3, the DNA is TGCGCCAGCAGCGCGGACAGACCCTACGAGCAGTACTTC. It specifies CASSADRPYEQYF. V gene TRBV5-1 combines with J gene TRBJ2-7, with D perhaps TRBD1 (6 bases). The CDR3 has 13 residues. V dropped 4 bases and J dropped 2 bases, with 10 bases sitting between them. The germline V gene encodes CDR1 SGHRS and CDR2 YFSETQ.

This clone was observed once. This chain joins TRBV5-1 and TRBJ1-2; D gene unclear. Trimming cost V 4 bases and J 2 bases, with 12 bases left between them. This CDR3 spans 14 amino acids. The germline V gene has CDR1 SGHRS and CDR2 YFSETQ. CDR3 amino acids: CASSGSVQNYGYTF. The CDR3 DNA reads TGCGCCAGCAGCGGGTCGGTTCAAAACTATGGCTACACCTTC.

This chain connects TRBV25-1 to TRBJ2-1; D not certain. The CDR3 has 13 residues. Germline values: CDR1 MGHDK, CDR2 SYGVNS. V shed 4 bases and J shed 2 bases, with 6 bases lying between them. CDR3 in DNA: TGTGCCAGCAGTGTAACTACCTACAATGAGCAGTTCTTC. Translating gives CASSVTTYNEQFF.

The chain combines TRBV27 with TRBJ1-5; 8 bases are a match to TRBD1. The CDR3 totals 15 residues. Trimming cost V 5 bases and J 6 bases; bases outside gene matches: 9. CDR1 and CDR2 (germline): MNHEY, SMNVEV (reference sequence). In nucleotides, the CDR3 is TGTGCCAGCAGTCCCCGGACAGGGAGGTTTCAGCCCCAGCATTTT. It is translated as CASSPRTGRFQPQHF.

This chain connects TRBV30 to TRBJ2-5; possibly TRBD2 for D (5 bases). This CDR3 is built from 14 residues. Germline V gene lookup returns CDR1 GTSNPN and CDR2 SVGIG (reference sequence). Trimming removed 3 bases from V and 2 bases from J, with 13 bases in between. DNA for the CDR3: TGTGCCTGGAGGGACTCAGGAGATCAAGAGACCCAGTACTTC. This translates into CAWRDSGDQETQYF.

The chain joins TRBV4-1 to TRBJ2-1, with 16 bases that match TRBD2. Looked up from germline, CDR1 is MGHRA and CDR2 is YSYEKL. V was pared by 8 bases and J by 0 bases, with 7 bases of the junction left unmatched. The CDR3 is 18 amino acids. The CDR3 region is CASRGLAGGSSSYNEQFF. CDR3 coding DNA: TGCGCCAGCCGGGGACTAGCGGGGGGGTCCAGCTCCTACAATGAGCAGTTCTTC.

With regard to this clone: Other DNA variants within this sample encode the same CDR3. The rearrangement uses TRBV28 and TRBJ1-1; D unresolved. This CDR3 contains 10 residues. Germline CDR1 is MDHEN and CDR2 is SYDVKM. With 3 bases removed from V and 7 bases from J, the gap between germline ends came to 3 bases. The CDR3 loop is CASSLGEAFF. CDR3 DNA: TGTGCCAGCAGTTTGGGTGAAGCTTTCTTT.

V and J are TRBV6-6 and TRBJ2-7, with D unclear. CDR3 length: 13 amino acids. V gave up 6 bases and J gave up 5 bases, with 14 bases separating them. Germline V CDR1 and CDR2: MNHNY, SVGAGI (reference sequence). CDR3 amino acids: CASRVGAVDEQYF. The CDR3 DNA reads TGTGCCAGCAGAGTAGGTGCAGTCGACGAGCAGTACTTC.